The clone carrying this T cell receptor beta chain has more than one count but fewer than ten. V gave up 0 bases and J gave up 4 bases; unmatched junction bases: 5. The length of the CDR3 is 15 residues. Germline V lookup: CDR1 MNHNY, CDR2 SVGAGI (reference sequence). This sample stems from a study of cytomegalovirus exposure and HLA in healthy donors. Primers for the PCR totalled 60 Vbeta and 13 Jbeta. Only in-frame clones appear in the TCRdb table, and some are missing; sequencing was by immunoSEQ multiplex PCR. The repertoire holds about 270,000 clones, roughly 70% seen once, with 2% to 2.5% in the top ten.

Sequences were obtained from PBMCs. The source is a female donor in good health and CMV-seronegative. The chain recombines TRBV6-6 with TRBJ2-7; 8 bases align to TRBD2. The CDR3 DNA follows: TGTGCCAGCAGTTACTCATCGGAGCGGGAGTACGAGCAGTACTTC. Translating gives CASSYSSEREYEQYF.